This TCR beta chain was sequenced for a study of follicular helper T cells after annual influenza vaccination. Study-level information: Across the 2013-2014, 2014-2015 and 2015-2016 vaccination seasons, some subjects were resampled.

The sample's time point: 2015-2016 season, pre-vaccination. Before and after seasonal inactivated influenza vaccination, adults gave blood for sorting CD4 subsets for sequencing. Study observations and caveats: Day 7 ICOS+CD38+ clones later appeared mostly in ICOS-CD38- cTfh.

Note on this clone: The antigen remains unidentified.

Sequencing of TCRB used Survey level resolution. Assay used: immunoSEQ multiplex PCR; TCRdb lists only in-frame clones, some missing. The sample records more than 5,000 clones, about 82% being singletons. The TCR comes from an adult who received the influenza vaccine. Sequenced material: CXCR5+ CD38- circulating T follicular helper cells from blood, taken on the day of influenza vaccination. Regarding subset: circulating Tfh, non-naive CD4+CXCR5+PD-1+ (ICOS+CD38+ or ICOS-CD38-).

CDR3 region: CASSLSVTQYF. The DNA of the CDR3 is TGTGCCAGCAGCCTGAGTGTGACGCAGTATTTT. The rearrangement links TRBV14 to TRBJ2-3; unclear D gene. CDR3 length equals 11 residues. Trimming cost V 4 bases and J 9 bases, with 8 bases left between them. Per germline, CDR1 SGHDN and CDR2 FVKESK.